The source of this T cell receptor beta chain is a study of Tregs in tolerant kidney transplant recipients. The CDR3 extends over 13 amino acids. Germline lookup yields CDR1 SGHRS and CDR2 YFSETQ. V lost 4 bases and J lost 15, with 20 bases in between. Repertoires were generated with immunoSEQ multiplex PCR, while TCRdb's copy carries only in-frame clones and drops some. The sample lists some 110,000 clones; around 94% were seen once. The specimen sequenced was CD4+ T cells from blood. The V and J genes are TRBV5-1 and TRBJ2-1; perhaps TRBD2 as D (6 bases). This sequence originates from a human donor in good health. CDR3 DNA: TGCGCCAGCAGCCCCCTACTTGGGCGGGAAGGGTTCTTC. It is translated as CASSPLLGREGFF.